These 12 T cell receptor beta chains originate from one sample sequenced in a study of OX40 agonist ivuxolimab in advanced cancers. Libraries were prepared by immunoSEQ multiplex PCR; TCRdb keeps only in-frame clonotypes and omits some of them. The data contain 20,000 to 25,000 clones, about 90% of them singletons. Sample: CD4+ or CD8+ T cells sorted from blood, taken in a trial of the OX40 agonist ivuxolimab. All receptors come from an adult with an advanced solid tumor such as melanoma, head and neck, liver or kidney cancer.

The rearrangement links TRBV7-6 to TRBJ2-4; no clear D. The CDR3 is 13 residues long. Per germline, CDR1 SGHVS and CDR2 FNYEAQ. Trimming pared 1 base from V and 2 bases from J, leaving 3 bases between. CDR3 sequence (DNA): TGTGCCAGCAGCTTAGGACCCAAAAACATTCAGTACTTC. It encodes CASSLGPKNIQYF.

The chain couples TRBV6-1 to TRBJ2-7; the D is unclear. V was trimmed by 3 bases and J by 12 bases, leaving 15 bases between them. The length of the CDR3 is 12 residues. Germline CDR1 reads MNHNS; CDR2 reads SASEGT. CDR3 residues: CASSDVAPKMYF. The CDR3 coding sequence is TGTGCCAGCAGTGATGTTGCGCCGAAGATGTACTTC.

The V gene is TRBV4-1, the J gene TRBJ2-1; TRBD1 matches at 7 bases. The germline V gene has CDR1 MGHRA and CDR2 YSYEKL. This CDR3 is 13 amino acids long. V was clipped by 4 bases and J by 5 bases; unmatched bases: 2. The CDR3 DNA follows: TGCGCCAGCAGCCCAGGGACAGACAATGAGCAGTTCTTC. Translated, it gives CASSPGTDNEQFF.

J is TRBJ2-2 and V is TRBV29-1; D gene ambiguous. CDR1 is SQVTM and CDR2 is ANQGSEA in the germline V gene. The CDR3 runs to 14 residues. Trimming stripped 1 base from V and 3 bases from J, with 9 bases between. The CDR3 protein is CSVEGIGDTGELFF. The CDR3 nucleotides are TGCAGCGTTGAAGGAATTGGCGACACCGGGGAGCTGTTTTTT.

The V gene is TRBV4-1, the J gene TRBJ1-6; 9 nucleotides agree with TRBD1. The CDR3 runs to 15 residues. V lost 1 base to trimming and J lost 8 bases; unmatched junction nucleotides: 3. Germline V CDR1 and CDR2: MGHRA, YSYEKL. The CDR3 nucleotides read TGCGCCAGCAGCCAAGCCGGGACAGGGTATTCACCCCTCCACTTT. Residues: CASSQAGTGYSPLHF.

The chain joins TRBV4-1 to TRBJ1-1; 7 bases map to TRBD1. Germline V gene sequence: CDR1 MGHRA, CDR2 YSYEKL. CDR3 length equals 16 residues. J gave up 0 bases and V 4 bases, and 8 bases lay outside the gene matches. CDR3 bases: TGCGCCAGCAGCCCAGAGACAGGGCTCTTGAACACTGAAGCTTTCTTT. Its protein product is CASSPETGLLNTEAFF.

J is TRBJ2-1 and V is TRBV28, with D perhaps TRBD2 (7 bases). Per the germline V gene, CDR1 is MDHEN and CDR2 is SYDVKM. V lost 8 bases to trimming and J lost 3 bases, with 23 bases between them. The CDR3 has 17 amino acids. The CDR3 sequence: CASVYGGGLPYYNEQFF. The CDR3 DNA reads TGTGCCAGCGTTTATGGCGGGGGCCTTCCTTACTACAATGAGCAGTTCTTC.

CDR3 in amino acids: CASSEGGTTGGTEAFF. The CDR3 coding sequence is TGTGCCAGCAGTGAAGGGGGGACCACAGGGGGGACTGAAGCTTTCTTT. This rearrangement joins TRBV2 to TRBJ1-1, with 8 bases matching TRBD1. The CDR3 length is 16 residues. V was pared by 1 base and J by 5 bases, with 9 bases of the junction left unmatched. Germline V gene data show CDR1 as SNHLY and CDR2 as FYNNEI.

This clone was observed a few times. V usage is TRBV11-3 and J usage is TRBJ2-2, with D uncertain. Trimming stripped 5 bases from V and 1 base from J, with 5 bases between. This CDR3 is built from 13 residues. Per germline, CDR1 SGHNT and CDR2 YENEEA. CDR3: CASSHMNTGELFF. As DNA, the CDR3 is TGTGCCAGCAGCCACATGAACACCGGGGAGCTGTTTTTT.

The V and J genes are TRBV6-5 and TRBJ1-6; tentatively, D is TRBD1 (6 bases). Germline CDR1 reads MNHEY; CDR2 reads SVGAGI. Trimming shortened V by 7 bases and J by 8 bases, and 12 bases separated the two germline ends. This CDR3 is built from 13 residues. CDR3 bases: TGTGCCAGCACTCAACCAGGGGATTCACCCCTCCACTTT. It encodes CASTQPGDSPLHF.

A single count supports this clone. This chain links TRBV19 with TRBJ2-1, with 11 bases that match TRBD1. This CDR3 region has 16 residues. V shed 4 bases, J shed 2 bases, and the junction held 4 bases outside the gene matches. Looked up from germline, CDR1 is LNHDA and CDR2 is SQIVND (reference sequence). CDR3 nucleotide sequence: TGTGCCAGTAGTACCTGGGGACAGGGGGCCTACAATGAGCAGTTCTTC. Its translation: CASSTWGQGAYNEQFF.

This clone was picked up one time. V gene TRBV27 combines with J gene TRBJ2-5; weak D call: TRBD2 (7 bases). Germline V CDR1 and CDR2: MNHEY, SMNVEV (reference sequence). CDR3 length: 15 amino acids. V was shortened by 1 base and J by 2 bases, with 11 bases between the two germline ends. The CDR3 DNA reads as TGTGCCAGCAGTTTATGGGGGGGGGCTCAAGAGACCCAGTACTTC. Its translation: CASSLWGGAQETQYF.